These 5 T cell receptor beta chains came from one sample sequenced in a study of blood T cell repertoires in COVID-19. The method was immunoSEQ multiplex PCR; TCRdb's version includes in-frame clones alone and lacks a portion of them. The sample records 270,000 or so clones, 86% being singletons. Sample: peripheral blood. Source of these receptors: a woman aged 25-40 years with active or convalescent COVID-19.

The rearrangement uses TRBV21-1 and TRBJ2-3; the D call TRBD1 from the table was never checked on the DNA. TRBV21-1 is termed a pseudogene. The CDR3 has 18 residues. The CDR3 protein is CASIFYPRDRANIDTQYF. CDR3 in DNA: TGTGCCAGCATTTTTTATCCCCGGGACAGGGCAAATATAGATACGCAGTATTTT.

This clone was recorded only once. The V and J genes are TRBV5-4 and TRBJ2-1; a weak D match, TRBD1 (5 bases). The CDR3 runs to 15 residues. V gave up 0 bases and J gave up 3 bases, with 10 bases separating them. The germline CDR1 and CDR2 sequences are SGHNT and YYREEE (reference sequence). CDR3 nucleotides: TGTGCCAGCAGCTTGGTGGGGCTGAGCTACAATGAGCAGTTCTTC. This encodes CASSLVGLSYNEQFF. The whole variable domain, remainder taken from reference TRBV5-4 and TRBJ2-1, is ETGVTQSPTHLIKTRGQQVTLRCSSQSGHNTVSWYQQALGQGPQFIFQYYREEENGRGNFPPRFSGLQFPNYSSELNVNALELDDSALYLCASSLVGLSYNEQFFGPGTRLTVL.

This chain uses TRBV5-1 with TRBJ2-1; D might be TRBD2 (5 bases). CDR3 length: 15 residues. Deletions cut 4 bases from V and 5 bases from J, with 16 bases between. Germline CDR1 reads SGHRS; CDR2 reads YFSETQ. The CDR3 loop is CASSILAISDNEQFF. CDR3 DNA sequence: TGCGCCAGCAGCATTCTAGCTATATCGGACAATGAGCAGTTCTTC.

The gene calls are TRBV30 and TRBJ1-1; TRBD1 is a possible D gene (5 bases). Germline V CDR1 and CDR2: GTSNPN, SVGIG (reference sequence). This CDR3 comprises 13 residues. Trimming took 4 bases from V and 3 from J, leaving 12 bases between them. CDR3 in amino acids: CAWIGGWDTEAFF. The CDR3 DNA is TGTGCCTGGATCGGGGGGTGGGACACTGAAGCTTTCTTT.

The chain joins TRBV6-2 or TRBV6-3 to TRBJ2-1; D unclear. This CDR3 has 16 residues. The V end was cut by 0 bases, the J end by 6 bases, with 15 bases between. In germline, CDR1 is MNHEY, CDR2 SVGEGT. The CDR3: CASSYSFRSQGNEQFF. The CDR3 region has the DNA TGTGCCAGCAGTTACTCGTTCCGGAGTCAAGGCAATGAGCAGTTCTTC.